This section outlines one T cell receptor beta chain sequence together with its context. Enrollment of patients from Seattle took place during active infection, with longitudinal follow-up. This entry belongs to a study of blood T cell repertoires in COVID-19. Overall study: Some COVID-19 samples were acute and others convalescent; all came from the United States, Italy and Spain. PBMCs, B-cell-depleted T cells, or T cells were the source of the cDNA or gDNA that made up the material.

The CDR3 length is 15 residues. V trimming: 3 bases; J trimming: 2 bases; junction bases outside the gene matches: 3. Germline V gene lookup returns CDR1 SGHNT and CDR2 YENEEA. Authors' processing steps: The authors estimated nucleated cell counts from reference gene primer amplification. Here immunoSEQ multiplex PCR was the method, and the copy in TCRdb shows in-frame clones only, minus some. The V and J calls and clone size are taken from that table; D and trimming were inferred from the DNA. In the table there are about 160,000 clones, about four fifths of which are singletons. This TCR was recovered from a woman aged 55-70 years with COVID-19, enrolled during active disease. This rearrangement joins TRBV11-3 to TRBJ2-1; 8 nucleotides agree with TRBD2. The sequencing sample was made of peripheral blood. CDR3 sequence reads: CASSFGGGTYNEQFF. CDR3 nucleotides: TGTGCCAGCAGCTTTGGCGGGGGGACCTACAATGAGCAGTTCTTC.